This entry lists 9 T cell receptor beta chains sequenced from one sample in a study of T cell responses to AZD1222 COVID-19 vaccine. The data were produced by immunoSEQ multiplex PCR, yet TCRdb's version contains in-frame clones alone and is incomplete. The table has 150,000 or so clones, roughly 93% seen once. Sequencing used peripheral blood, obtained on day 0 of AZD1222 vaccination. All receptors derive from an adult in good health.

This sequence joins TRBV28 and TRBJ2-5; perhaps TRBD1 as D (5 bases). This CDR3 has 15 residues. Germline lookup yields CDR1 MDHEN and CDR2 SYDVKM. V dropped 1 base and J dropped 2 bases, with 11 bases sitting between them. CDR3 residues: CASSLLGDSQETQYF. The CDR3 DNA follows: TGTGCCAGCAGTTTATTAGGGGATTCTCAAGAGACCCAGTACTTC.

This rearrangement joins TRBV9 to TRBJ1-3, with D unresolved. The germline V gene encodes CDR1 SGDLS and CDR2 YYNGEE. V lost 2 bases to trimming and J lost 0 bases, with 18 bases between them. The CDR3 is made up of 18 amino acids. The CDR3, as DNA: TGTGCCAGCAGCGTGAACACTGGGTGGGCTGACTCTGGAAACACCATATATTTT. Residues: CASSVNTGWADSGNTIYF. The full variable domain, its missing parts supplied by reference TRBV9 and TRBJ1-3, is DSGVTQTPKHLITATGQRVTLRCSPRSGDLSVYWYQQSLDQGLQFLIQYYNGEERAKGNILERFSAQQFPDLHSELNLSSLELGDSALYFCASSVNTGWADSGNTIYFGEGSWLTVV.

This clone was seen just once. The rearrangement links TRBV2 to TRBJ1-4, with unresolved D. CDR1 is SNHLY, CDR2 FYNNEI, per germline. The CDR3 extends over 12 amino acids. V was shortened by 6 bases and J by 4 bases, with 6 bases between the two germline ends. This chain's CDR3 is CASRRNNEKLFF. The DNA for the CDR3 is TGTGCCAGCAGACGGAATAATGAAAAACTGTTTTTT.

This rearrangement joins TRBV5-1 to TRBJ2-2; 8 bases are a match to TRBD2. The V gene's germline CDR1 is SGHRS and CDR2 YFSETQ. The CDR3 runs to 17 residues. V dropped 0 bases and J dropped 0; count of bases not matched to a gene: 4. DNA of the CDR3: TGCGCCAGCAGCTTGGACGCCGGGGGGGCGAACACCGGGGAGCTGTTTTTT. This sequence encodes CASSLDAGGANTGELFF.

This chain joins TRBV3-1 (or the pseudogene TRBV3-2) and TRBJ1-2, with D hard to call. Trimming stripped 0 bases from V and 4 bases from J, with 6 bases between. CDR1 and CDR2 from the germline V gene are LGHDT and YNNKEL (reference sequence). The CDR3 loop spans 13 amino acids. As DNA, the CDR3 is TGTGCCAGCAGCCAAGATGACATCTATGGCTACACCTTC. Translation: CASSQDDIYGYTF.

V usage is TRBV10-1 and J usage is TRBJ2-3, with a weak D call TRBD2 (6 bases). Germline CDR1 WNHNN, CDR2 SYGVQD (reference sequence). V was cut by 5 bases and J by 10 bases, with 13 bases left in between. This CDR3 is built from 12 residues. Written as DNA, the CDR3 is TGCGCCAGCAGTCCTAGGCGGGGTGCGCAGTATTTT. Translating it yields CASSPRRGAQYF.

This clone showed up just once. The chain recombines TRBV20-1 with TRBJ1-1, with D possibly being TRBD1 (6 bases). The CDR3 is 11 amino acids. Looked up from germline, CDR1 is DFQATT and CDR2 is SNEGSKA (reference sequence). The V and J ends lost 2 bases and 12 bases respectively, with 13 bases between them. This chain's CDR3 is CSARRRGESFF. The CDR3 DNA reads as TGCAGTGCTAGACGGAGGGGGGAATCTTTCTTT.

This sequence joins TRBV5-5 and TRBJ2-7; D remains unclear. Germline CDR1 and CDR2: SGHKS and YYEKEE (reference sequence). V lost 0 bases to trimming and J lost 3 bases, with 7 bases between them. The CDR3 is 13 residues long. The CDR3 sequence is CASSLEWGYEQYF. The CDR3 region has the DNA TGTGCCAGCAGCTTGGAATGGGGCTACGAGCAGTACTTC.

The genes are TRBV7-8 and TRBJ1-4; 7 nucleotides match TRBD1. This CDR3 has 15 residues. Trimming cost V 2 bases and J 6 bases; bases outside gene matches: 6. The germline gives CDR1 SGHVS, CDR2 FQNEAQ. For the CDR3, the DNA is TGTGCCAGCAGCTTAACAGGGGAGGTCTATGAAAAACTGTTTTTT. It encodes CASSLTGEVYEKLFF. Looking up the rest from reference TRBV7-8 and TRBJ1-4 gives the full variable domain: GAGVSQSPRYKVAKRGQDVALRCDPISGHVSLFWYQQALGQGPEFLTYFQNEAQLDKSGLPSDRFFAERPEGSVSTLKIQRTQQEDSAVYLCASSLTGEVYEKLFFGSGTQLSVL.